Detailed here is one T cell receptor beta chain. V shed 0 bases and J 9 bases; nucleotides not matched to a gene: 7. The CDR3 consists of 15 residues. Germline V gene data show CDR1 as SGHDT and CDR2 as YYEEEE. The data originate from a study of cytomegalovirus exposure and HLA in healthy donors. Assay: immunoSEQ multiplex PCR; the TCRdb copy retains only in-frame clones and omits some. Here the sample spans roughly 70,000 clones, around 81% being singletons. J is TRBJ2-1 and V is TRBV5-6, with 9 bases aligning to TRBD2. The specimen sequenced was PBMCs. The origin of this receptor is a man between 25 and 39 years old in good health and CMV-seronegative. CDR3 DNA sequence: TGTGCCAGCAGCTTGGGTAGCGGGAGAACGGGTGAGCAGTTCTTC. Residues: CASSLGSGRTGEQFF.